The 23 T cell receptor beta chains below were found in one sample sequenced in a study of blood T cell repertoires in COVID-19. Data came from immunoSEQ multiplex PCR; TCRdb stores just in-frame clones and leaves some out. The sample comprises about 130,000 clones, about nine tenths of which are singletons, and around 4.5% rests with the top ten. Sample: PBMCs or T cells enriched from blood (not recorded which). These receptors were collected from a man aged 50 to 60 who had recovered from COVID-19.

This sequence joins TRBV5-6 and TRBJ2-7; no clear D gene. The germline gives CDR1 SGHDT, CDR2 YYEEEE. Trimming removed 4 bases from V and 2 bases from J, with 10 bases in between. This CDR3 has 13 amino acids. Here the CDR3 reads CASSHVGPYEQYF. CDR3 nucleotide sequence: TGTGCCAGCAGCCACGTTGGGCCCTACGAGCAGTACTTC.

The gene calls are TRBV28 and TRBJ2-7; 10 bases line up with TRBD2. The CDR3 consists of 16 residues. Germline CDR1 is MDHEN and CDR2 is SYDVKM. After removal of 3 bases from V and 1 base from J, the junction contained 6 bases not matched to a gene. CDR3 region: CASSFPSGGGSYEQYV. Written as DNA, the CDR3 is TGTGCCAGCAGTTTCCCCAGCGGGGGGGGATCCTACGAGCAGTACGTC.

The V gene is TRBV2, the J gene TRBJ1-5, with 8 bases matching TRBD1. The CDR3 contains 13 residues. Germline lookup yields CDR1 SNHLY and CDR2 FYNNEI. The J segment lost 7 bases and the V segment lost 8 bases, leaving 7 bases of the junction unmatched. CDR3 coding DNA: TGTGCCAGCGGCATGGACAGGGTACAGCCCCAGCATTTT. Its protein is CASGMDRVQPQHF.

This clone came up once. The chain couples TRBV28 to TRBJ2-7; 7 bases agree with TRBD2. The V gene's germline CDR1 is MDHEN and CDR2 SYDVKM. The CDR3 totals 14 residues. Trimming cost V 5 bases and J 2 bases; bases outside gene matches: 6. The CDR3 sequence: CASSPGGSAYEQYF. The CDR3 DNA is TGTGCCAGCAGTCCGGGGGGTTCTGCCTACGAGCAGTACTTC.

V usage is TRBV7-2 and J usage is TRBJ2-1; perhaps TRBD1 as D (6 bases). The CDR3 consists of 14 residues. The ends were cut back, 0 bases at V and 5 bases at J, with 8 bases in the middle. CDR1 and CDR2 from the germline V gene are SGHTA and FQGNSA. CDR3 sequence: CASSLAGQNNEQFF. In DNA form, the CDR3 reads TGTGCCAGCAGCTTAGCAGGACAGAACAATGAGCAGTTCTTC.

CDR3 sequence reads: CASSIEGTYGYTF. DNA of the CDR3: TGTGCCAGTAGTATTGAGGGAACCTATGGCTACACCTTC. This chain joins TRBV19 and TRBJ1-2; no clear D gene. The CDR3 runs 13 residues. V dropped 3 bases and J dropped 4 bases, with 9 bases sitting between them. The V gene's germline CDR1 is LNHDA and CDR2 SQIVND (reference sequence).

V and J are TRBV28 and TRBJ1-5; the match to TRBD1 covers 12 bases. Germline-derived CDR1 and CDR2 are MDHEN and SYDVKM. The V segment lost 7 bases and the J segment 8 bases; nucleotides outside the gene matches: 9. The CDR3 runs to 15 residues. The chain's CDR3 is CASKLGQGAAKPQHF. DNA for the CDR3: TGTGCCAGCAAATTGGGACAGGGGGCCGCTAAGCCCCAGCATTTT.

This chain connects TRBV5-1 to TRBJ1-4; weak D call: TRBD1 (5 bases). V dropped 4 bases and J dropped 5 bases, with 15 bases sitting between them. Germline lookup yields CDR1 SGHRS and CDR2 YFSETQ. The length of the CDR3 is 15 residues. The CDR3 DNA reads TGCGCCAGCAGCCCCCAAGGACAAAAGAATGAAAAACTGTTTTTT. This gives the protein CASSPQGQKNEKLFF.

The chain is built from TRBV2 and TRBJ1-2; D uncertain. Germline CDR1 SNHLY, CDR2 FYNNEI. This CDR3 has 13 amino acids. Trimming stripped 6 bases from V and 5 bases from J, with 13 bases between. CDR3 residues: CASSLEEPYGYTF. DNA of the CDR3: TGTGCCAGCAGCCTCGAGGAGCCTTATGGCTACACCTTC.

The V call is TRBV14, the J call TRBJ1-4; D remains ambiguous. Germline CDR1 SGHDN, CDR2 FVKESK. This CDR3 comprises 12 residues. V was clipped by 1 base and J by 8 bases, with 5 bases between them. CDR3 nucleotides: TGTGCCAGCAGCCAAGGGGCCGAAAAACTGTTTTTT. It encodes CASSQGAEKLFF.

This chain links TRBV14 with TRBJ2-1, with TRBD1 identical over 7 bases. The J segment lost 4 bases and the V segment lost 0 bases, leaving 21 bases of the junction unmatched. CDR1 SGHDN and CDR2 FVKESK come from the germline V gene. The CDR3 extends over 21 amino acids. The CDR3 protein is CASSQEIRDRRERGPYNEQFF. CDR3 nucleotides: TGTGCCAGCAGCCAAGAGATCCGGGACAGAAGGGAGAGGGGGCCTTACAATGAGCAGTTCTTC.

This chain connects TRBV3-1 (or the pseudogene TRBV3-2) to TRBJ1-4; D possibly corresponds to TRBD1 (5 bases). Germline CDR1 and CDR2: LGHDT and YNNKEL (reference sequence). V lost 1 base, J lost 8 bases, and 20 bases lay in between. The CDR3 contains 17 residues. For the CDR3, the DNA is TGTGCCAGCAGCCAAGTGATCCCTGGGGCAGTGACCGAAAAACTGTTTTTT. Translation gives CASSQVIPGAVTEKLFF.

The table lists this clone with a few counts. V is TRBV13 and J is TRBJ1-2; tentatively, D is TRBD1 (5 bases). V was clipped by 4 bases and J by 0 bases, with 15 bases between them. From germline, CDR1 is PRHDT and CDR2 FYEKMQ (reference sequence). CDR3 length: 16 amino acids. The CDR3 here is CASSSPGAGPNYGYTF. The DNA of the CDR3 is TGTGCCAGCAGCTCTCCTGGGGCAGGCCCTAACTATGGCTACACCTTC. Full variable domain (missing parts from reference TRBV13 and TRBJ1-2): AAGVIQSPRHLIKEKRETATLKCYPIPRHDTVYWYQQGPGQDPQFLISFYEKMQSDKGSIPDRFSAQQFSDYHSELNMSSLELGDSALYFCASSSPGAGPNYGYTFGSGTRLTVV.

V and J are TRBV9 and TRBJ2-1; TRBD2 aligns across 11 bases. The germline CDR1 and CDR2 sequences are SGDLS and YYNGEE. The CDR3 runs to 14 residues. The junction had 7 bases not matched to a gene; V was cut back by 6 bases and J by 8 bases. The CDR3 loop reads CASNRGTSGYEQFF. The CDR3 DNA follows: TGTGCCAGCAATCGAGGGACTAGCGGCTATGAGCAGTTCTTC. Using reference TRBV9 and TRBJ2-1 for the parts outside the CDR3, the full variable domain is DSGVTQTPKHLITATGQRVTLRCSPRSGDLSVYWYQQSLDQGLQFLIQYYNGEERAKGNILERFSAQQFPDLHSELNLSSLELGDSALYFCASNRGTSGYEQFFGPGTRLTVL.

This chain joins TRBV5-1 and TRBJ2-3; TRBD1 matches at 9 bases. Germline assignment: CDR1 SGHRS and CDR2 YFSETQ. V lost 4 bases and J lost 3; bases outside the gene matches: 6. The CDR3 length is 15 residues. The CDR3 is CASSPQDRGTDTQYF. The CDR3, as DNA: TGCGCCAGCAGCCCCCAGGACAGGGGAACAGATACGCAGTATTTT. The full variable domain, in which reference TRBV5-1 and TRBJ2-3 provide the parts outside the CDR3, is KAGVTQTPRYLIKTRGQQVTLSCSPISGHRSVSWYQQTPGQGLQFLFEYFSETQRNKGNFPGRFSGRQFSNSRSEMNVSTLELGDSALYLCASSPQDRGTDTQYFGPGTRLTVL.

CDR3 bases: TGTGCCAGCAGCTTCCGACTGGTAACTGAAGCTTTCTTT. This gives the protein CASSFRLVTEAFF. The chain uses TRBV7-3 and TRBJ1-1; D remains ambiguous. V gave up 3 bases and J gave up 5 bases, with 10 bases separating them. The length of the CDR3 is 13 residues. Germline CDR1 reads SGHTA; CDR2 reads FQGTGA.

This CDR3 is CASSPPTLRAETQYF. CDR3 sequence (DNA): TGTGCCAGCTCACCCCCCACCCTGAGAGCGGAGACCCAGTACTTC. The gene calls are TRBV18 and TRBJ2-5, with D hard to call. From germline, CDR1 is KGHSH and CDR2 LQKENI. This CDR3 comprises 15 residues. V was pared by 3 bases and J by 5 bases, with 16 bases between.

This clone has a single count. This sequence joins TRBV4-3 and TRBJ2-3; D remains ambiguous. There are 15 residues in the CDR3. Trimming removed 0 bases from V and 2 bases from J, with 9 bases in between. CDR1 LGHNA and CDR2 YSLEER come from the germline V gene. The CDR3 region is CASSQDRANTDTQYF. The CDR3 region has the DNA TGCGCCAGCAGCCAAGATCGCGCGAACACAGATACGCAGTATTTT.

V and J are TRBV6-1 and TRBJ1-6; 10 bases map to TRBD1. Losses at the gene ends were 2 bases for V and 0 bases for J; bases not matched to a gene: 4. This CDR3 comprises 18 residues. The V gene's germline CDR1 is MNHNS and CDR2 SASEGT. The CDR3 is CASSEKGQGSSYNSPLHF. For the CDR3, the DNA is TGTGCCAGCAGTGAAAAGGGACAGGGGAGCTCCTATAATTCACCCCTCCACTTT.

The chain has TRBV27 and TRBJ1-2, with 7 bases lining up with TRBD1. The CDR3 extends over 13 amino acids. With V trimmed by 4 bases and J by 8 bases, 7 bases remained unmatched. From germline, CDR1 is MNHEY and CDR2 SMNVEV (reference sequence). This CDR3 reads CASSSTGAGGYTF. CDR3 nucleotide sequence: TGTGCCAGCAGTTCCACAGGGGCTGGCGGCTACACCTTC.

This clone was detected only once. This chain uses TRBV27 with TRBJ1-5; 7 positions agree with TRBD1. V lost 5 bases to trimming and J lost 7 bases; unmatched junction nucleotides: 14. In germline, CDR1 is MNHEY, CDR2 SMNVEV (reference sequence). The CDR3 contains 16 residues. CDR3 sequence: CASSPTDRVGRQPQHF. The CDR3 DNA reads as TGTGCCAGCAGTCCGACAGACAGGGTGGGAAGGCAGCCCCAGCATTTT.

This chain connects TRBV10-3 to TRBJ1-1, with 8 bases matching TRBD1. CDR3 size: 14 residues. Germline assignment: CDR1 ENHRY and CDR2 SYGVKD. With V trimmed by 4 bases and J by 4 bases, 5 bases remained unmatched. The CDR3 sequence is CAISAGGRGTEAFF. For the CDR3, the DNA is TGTGCCATCAGTGCAGGGGGCAGAGGCACTGAAGCTTTCTTT.

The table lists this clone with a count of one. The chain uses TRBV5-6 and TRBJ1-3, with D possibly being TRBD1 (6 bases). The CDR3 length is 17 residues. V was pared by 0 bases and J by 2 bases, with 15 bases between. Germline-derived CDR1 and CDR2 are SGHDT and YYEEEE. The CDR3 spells CASSLGGLSPAGNTIYF. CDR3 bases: TGTGCCAGCAGCTTGGGGGGGCTGTCCCCGGCTGGAAACACCATATATTTT.